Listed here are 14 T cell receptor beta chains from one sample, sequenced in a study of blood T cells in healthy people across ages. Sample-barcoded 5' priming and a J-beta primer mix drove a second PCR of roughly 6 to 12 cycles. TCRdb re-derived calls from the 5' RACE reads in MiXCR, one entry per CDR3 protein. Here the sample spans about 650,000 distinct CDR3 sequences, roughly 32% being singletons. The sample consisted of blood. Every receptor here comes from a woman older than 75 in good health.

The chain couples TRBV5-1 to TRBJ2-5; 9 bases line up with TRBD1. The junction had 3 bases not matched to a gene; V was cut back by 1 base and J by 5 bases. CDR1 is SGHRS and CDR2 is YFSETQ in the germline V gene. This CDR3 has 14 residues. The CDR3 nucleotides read TGCGCCAGCAGCTTGAACAGGGGGCTCGAGACCCAGTACTTC. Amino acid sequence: CASSLNRGLETQYF.

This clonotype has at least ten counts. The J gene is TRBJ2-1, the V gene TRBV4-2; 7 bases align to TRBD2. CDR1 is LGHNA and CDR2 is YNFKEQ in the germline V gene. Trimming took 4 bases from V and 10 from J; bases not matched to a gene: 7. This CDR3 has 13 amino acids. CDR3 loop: CASSLHEAGEQFF. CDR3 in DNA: TGTGCCAGCAGCCTACACGAAGCGGGGGAGCAGTTCTTC.

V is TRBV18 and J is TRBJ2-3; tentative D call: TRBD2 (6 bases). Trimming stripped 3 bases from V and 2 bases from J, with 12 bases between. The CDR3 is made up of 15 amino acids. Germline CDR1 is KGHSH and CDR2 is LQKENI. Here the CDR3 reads CASSPAEGPTDTQYF. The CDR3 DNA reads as TGTGCCAGCTCACCGGCGGAGGGGCCCACAGATACGCAGTATTTT.

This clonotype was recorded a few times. CDR3 protein: CSASHLGQEGSPLHF. Here the CDR3 DNA reads TGCAGTGCCTCCCATTTGGGGCAGGAGGGTTCACCCCTCCACTTT. The chain couples TRBV20-1 to TRBJ1-6; perhaps TRBD1 as D (5 bases). Germline lookup yields CDR1 DFQATT and CDR2 SNEGSKA (reference sequence). V lost 6 bases and J 9 bases, leaving 21 bases between the germline ends. The CDR3 spans 15 residues.

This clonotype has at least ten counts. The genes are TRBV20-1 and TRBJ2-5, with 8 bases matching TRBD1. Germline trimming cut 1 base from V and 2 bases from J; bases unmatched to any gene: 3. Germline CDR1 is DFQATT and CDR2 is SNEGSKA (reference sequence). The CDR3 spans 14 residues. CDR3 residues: CSARGTGNQETQYF. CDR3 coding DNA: TGCAGTGCTAGAGGGACAGGGAATCAAGAGACCCAGTACTTC.

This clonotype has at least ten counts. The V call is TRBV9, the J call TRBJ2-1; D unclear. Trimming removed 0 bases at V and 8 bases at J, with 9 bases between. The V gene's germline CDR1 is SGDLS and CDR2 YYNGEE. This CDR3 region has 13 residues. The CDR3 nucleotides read TGTGCCAGCAGCGTAGTCTCTTTGGATGAGCAGTTCTTC. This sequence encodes CASSVVSLDEQFF.

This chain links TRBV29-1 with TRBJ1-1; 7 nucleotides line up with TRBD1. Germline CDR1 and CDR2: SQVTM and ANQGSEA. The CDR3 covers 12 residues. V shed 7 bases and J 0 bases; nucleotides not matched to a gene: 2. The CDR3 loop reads CSGGQMNTEAFF. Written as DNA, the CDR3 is TGCAGCGGGGGACAGATGAACACTGAAGCTTTCTTT.

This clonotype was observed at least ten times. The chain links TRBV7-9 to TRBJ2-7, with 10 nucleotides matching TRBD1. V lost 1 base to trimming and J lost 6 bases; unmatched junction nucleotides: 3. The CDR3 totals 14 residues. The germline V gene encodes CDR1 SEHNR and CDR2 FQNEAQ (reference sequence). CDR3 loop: CASSLGDRGREQYF. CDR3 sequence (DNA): TGTGCCAGCAGCTTAGGAGACAGGGGGCGCGAGCAGTACTTC.

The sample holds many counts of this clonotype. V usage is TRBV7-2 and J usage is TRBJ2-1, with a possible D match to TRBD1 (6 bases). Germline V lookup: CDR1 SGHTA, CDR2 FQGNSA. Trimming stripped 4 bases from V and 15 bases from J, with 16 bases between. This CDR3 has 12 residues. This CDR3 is CASSSLKGVAFF. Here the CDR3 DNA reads TGTGCCAGCAGCTCGCTGAAGGGGGTGGCGTTCTTC.

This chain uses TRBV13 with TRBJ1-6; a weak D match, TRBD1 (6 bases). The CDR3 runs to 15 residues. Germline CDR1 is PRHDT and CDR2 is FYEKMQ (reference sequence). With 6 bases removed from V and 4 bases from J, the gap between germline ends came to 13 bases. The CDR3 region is CASRSNRAYNSPLHF. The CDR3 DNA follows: TGTGCCAGCAGGTCCAACAGGGCGTATAATTCACCCCTCCACTTT.

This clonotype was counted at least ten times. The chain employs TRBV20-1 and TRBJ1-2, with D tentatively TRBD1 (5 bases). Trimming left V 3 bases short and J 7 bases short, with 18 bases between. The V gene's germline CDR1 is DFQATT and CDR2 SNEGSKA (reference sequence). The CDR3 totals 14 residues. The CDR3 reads CSASMRRGFGGYTF. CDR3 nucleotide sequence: TGCAGTGCTAGTATGCGGAGGGGCTTTGGTGGCTACACCTTC.

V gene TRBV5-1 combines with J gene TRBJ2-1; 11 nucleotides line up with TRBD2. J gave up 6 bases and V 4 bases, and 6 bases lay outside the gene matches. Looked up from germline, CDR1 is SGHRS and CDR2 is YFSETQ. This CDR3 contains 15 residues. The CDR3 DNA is TGCGCCAGCAGCCCGGCGGGGACTAGCGGCAATGAGCAGTTCTTC. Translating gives CASSPAGTSGNEQFF.

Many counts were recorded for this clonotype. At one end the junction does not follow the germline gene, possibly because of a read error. The CDR3 region is CASSLDSNQPQHF. For the CDR3, the DNA is TGTGCCAGCAGCTTGGACAGCAATCAGCCCCAGCATTTT. The rearrangement joins TRBV5-1 to TRBJ1-5, with D hard to call. The CDR3 sequence is 13 residues long. Germline CDR1 is SGHRS and CDR2 is YFSETQ.

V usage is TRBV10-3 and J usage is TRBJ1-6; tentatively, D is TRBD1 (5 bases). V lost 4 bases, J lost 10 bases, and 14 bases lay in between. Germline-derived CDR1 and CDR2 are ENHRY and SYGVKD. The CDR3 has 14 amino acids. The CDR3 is CAISGGREGSPLHF. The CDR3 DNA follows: TGTGCCATCAGTGGTGGCAGGGAAGGGTCACCCCTCCACTTT.